The rows below give T cell receptor beta chains drawn from one sample of a study of vaccination effects on CD4 cells after COVID-19. Some clones are missing from TCRdb's copy, which holds only in-frame ones; the method was immunoSEQ multiplex PCR. The table includes 35,000 to 40,000 clones, roughly four fifths detected once. Antigen specificity for these receptors is unknown. Specimen: CD4+ T cells from PBMCs cultured with HCoV-NL63 spike peptides, collected after COVID-19 vaccination. The receptors were gathered from a human donor who received a COVID-19 vaccine. Some clones in this sample may be carry-over from other donors' samples. Both conserved end residues are part of each CDR3. The D gene is left open where the match is weak. Where a row states a size, it is once, few, many or the class of an expanded clone; other rows omit it.

j_call: TRBJ2-4; d_call: NA; v_call: TRBV30; clone_size: NA; cdr3_aa: CAWEDGNKNIQYF; cdr3_nt: TGTGCCTGGGAAGACGGCAACAAAAACATTCAGTACTTC
j_call: TRBJ2-5; d_call: NA; v_call: TRBV7-2; clone_size: NA; cdr3_aa: CASSLNVGGTGPPRAQYF; cdr3_nt: TGTGCCAGCAGCTTAAATGTCGGTGGAACAGGCCCCCCCCGGGCCCAGTACTTC
j_call: TRBJ1-2; d_call: TRBD1; v_call: TRBV4-3; clone_size: NA; cdr3_aa: CASSQGWDRREGYTF; cdr3_nt: TGCGCCAGCAGCCAAGGGTGGGACAGGAGGGAGGGCTACACCTTC
j_call: TRBJ1-2; d_call: TRBD1; v_call: TRBV5-6; clone_size: NA; cdr3_aa: CASSLAGQGPLSYGYTF; cdr3_nt: TGTGCCAGCAGCTTGGCAGGACAGGGGCCATTGTCCTATGGCTACACCTTC
j_call: TRBJ1-6; d_call: TRBD1; v_call: TRBV19; clone_size: few; cdr3_aa: CASSIGQGASYNSPLHF; cdr3_nt: TGTGCCAGTAGTATTGGACAGGGTGCGTCCTATAATTCACCCCTCCACTTT
j_call: TRBJ2-2; d_call: NA; v_call: TRBV28; clone_size: NA; cdr3_aa: CASSLRGAGELFF; cdr3_nt: TGTGCCAGCAGTTTAAGAGGGGCCGGGGAGCTGTTTTTT
j_call: TRBJ2-5; d_call: TRBD2; v_call: TRBV15; clone_size: NA; cdr3_aa: CATSRVNIAGGYQETQYF; cdr3_nt: TGTGCCACCAGCAGGGTCAATATAGCGGGGGGGTACCAAGAGACCCAGTACTTC
j_call: TRBJ1-1; d_call: NA; v_call: TRBV7-3; clone_size: NA; cdr3_aa: CASSFGGGNTEAFF; cdr3_nt: TGTGCCAGCAGCTTCGGGGGCGGGAACACTGAAGCTTTCTTT
j_call: TRBJ2-1; d_call: TRBD2; v_call: TRBV18; clone_size: once; cdr3_aa: CASSPRLAGGPDNEQFF; cdr3_nt: TGTGCCAGCTCACCCAGACTAGCGGGGGGCCCAGACAATGAGCAGTTCTTC
j_call: TRBJ1-2; d_call: TRBD1; v_call: TRBV6-4; clone_size: NA; cdr3_aa: CASSDRTGRERYTF; cdr3_nt: TGTGCCAGCAGTGATCGGACAGGGCGGGAACGCTACACCTTC
j_call: TRBJ2-2; d_call: NA; v_call: TRBV9; clone_size: few; cdr3_aa: CASSVVWDLGSTGELFF; cdr3_nt: TGTGCCAGCAGCGTAGTTTGGGACCTAGGAAGCACCGGGGAGCTGTTTTTT
j_call: TRBJ2-5; d_call: NA; v_call: TRBV7-8; clone_size: NA; cdr3_aa: CASSLGAGAPQETQYF; cdr3_nt: TGTGCCAGCAGCTTAGGGGCGGGGGCCCCCCAAGAGACCCAGTACTTC
j_call: TRBJ2-3; d_call: NA; v_call: TRBV6-7; clone_size: NA; cdr3_aa: CASSDRGTMYF; cdr3_nt: TGTGCCAGCAGTGATAGAGGGACAATGTATTTT
j_call: TRBJ2-5; d_call: NA; v_call: TRBV3-1/TRBV3-2; clone_size: few; cdr3_aa: CASSQVETQYF; cdr3_nt: TGTGCCAGCAGCCAAGTGGAGACCCAGTACTTC
j_call: TRBJ1-2; d_call: TRBD1; v_call: TRBV6-4; clone_size: NA; cdr3_aa: CASSATGGNYGYTF; cdr3_nt: TGTGCCAGCAGTGCGACAGGGGGAAACTATGGCTACACCTTC
j_call: TRBJ2-1; d_call: TRBD2; v_call: TRBV14; clone_size: NA; cdr3_aa: CASSLGVAAGVAFF; cdr3_nt: TGTGCCAGCAGCCTAGGGGTCGCAGCGGGGGTAGCGTTCTTC
j_call: TRBJ2-6; d_call: NA; v_call: TRBV19; clone_size: NA; cdr3_aa: CASSRGGTGANVLTF; cdr3_nt: TGTGCCAGTAGTAGGGGGGGCACTGGGGCCAACGTCCTGACTTTC
j_call: TRBJ1-5; d_call: TRBD1; v_call: TRBV23-1; clone_size: few; cdr3_aa: CASSQGRGLYGDSNQPQHF; cdr3_nt: TGCGCCAGCAGTCAAGGGAGGGGGCTATACGGGGATAGCAATCAGCCCCAGCATTTT
j_call: TRBJ1-2; d_call: TRBD1; v_call: TRBV4-2; clone_size: NA; cdr3_aa: CASSQGGQDSYGYTF; cdr3_nt: TGTGCCAGCAGCCAAGGCGGACAGGACTCTTATGGCTACACCTTC
j_call: TRBJ2-1; d_call: NA; v_call: TRBV6-5; clone_size: NA; cdr3_aa: CASSYNPSYNEQFF; cdr3_nt: TGTGCCAGCAGTTACAACCCATCGTACAATGAGCAGTTCTTC
j_call: TRBJ2-7; d_call: TRBD1; v_call: TRBV4-1; clone_size: NA; cdr3_aa: CASSQARQGIYEQYF; cdr3_nt: TGCGCCAGCAGCCAAGCCAGACAGGGGATCTACGAGCAGTACTTC
j_call: TRBJ1-4; d_call: TRBD1; v_call: TRBV27; clone_size: NA; cdr3_aa: CASSPGQGGHEKLFF; cdr3_nt: TGTGCCAGCAGTCCAGGACAGGGTGGTCATGAAAAACTGTTTTTT
j_call: TRBJ2-4; d_call: NA; v_call: TRBV19; clone_size: NA; cdr3_aa: CASTWGAGQGIQYF; cdr3_nt: TGTGCCAGTACCTGGGGGGCAGGGCAGGGCATTCAGTACTTC
j_call: TRBJ2-5; d_call: NA; v_call: TRBV7-9; clone_size: NA; cdr3_aa: CASSLLLSGPPGAQYF; cdr3_nt: TGTGCCAGCAGCTTATTATTGTCGGGCCCACCCGGGGCCCAGTACTTC
j_call: TRBJ2-3; d_call: NA; v_call: TRBV19; clone_size: NA; cdr3_aa: CASSMGLTDTQYF; cdr3_nt: TGTGCCAGTAGTATGGGACTCACAGATACGCAGTATTTT
j_call: TRBJ1-1; d_call: NA; v_call: TRBV18; clone_size: NA; cdr3_aa: CASSPPLEGTEAFF; cdr3_nt: TGTGCCAGCTCACCACCTCTAGAGGGTACTGAAGCTTTCTTT
j_call: TRBJ1-1; d_call: NA; v_call: TRBV28; clone_size: NA; cdr3_aa: CASSSGGTGNTEAFF; cdr3_nt: TGTGCCAGCAGTTCGGGGGGCACCGGGAACACTGAAGCTTTCTTT
j_call: TRBJ2-5; d_call: NA; v_call: TRBV7-2; clone_size: NA; cdr3_aa: CASRSLRWGDETQYF; cdr3_nt: TGTGCCAGCAGATCCCTTAGGTGGGGAGATGAGACCCAGTACTTC